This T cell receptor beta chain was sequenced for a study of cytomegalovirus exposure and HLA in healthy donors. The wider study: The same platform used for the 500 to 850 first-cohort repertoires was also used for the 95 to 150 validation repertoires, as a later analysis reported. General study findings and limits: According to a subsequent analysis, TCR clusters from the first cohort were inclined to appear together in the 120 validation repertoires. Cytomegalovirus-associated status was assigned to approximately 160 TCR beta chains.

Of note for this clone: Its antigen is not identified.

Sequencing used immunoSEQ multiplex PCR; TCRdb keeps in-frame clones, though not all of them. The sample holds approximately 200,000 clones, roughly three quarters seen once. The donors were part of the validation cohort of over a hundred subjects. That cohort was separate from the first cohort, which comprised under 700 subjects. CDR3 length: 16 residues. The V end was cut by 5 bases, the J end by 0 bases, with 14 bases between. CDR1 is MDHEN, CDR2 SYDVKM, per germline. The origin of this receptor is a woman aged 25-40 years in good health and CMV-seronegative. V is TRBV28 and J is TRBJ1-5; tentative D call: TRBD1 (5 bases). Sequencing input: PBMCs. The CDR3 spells CASSPHSQASNQPQHF. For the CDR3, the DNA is TGTGCCAGCAGTCCCCATTCACAGGCTAGCAATCAGCCCCAGCATTTT.